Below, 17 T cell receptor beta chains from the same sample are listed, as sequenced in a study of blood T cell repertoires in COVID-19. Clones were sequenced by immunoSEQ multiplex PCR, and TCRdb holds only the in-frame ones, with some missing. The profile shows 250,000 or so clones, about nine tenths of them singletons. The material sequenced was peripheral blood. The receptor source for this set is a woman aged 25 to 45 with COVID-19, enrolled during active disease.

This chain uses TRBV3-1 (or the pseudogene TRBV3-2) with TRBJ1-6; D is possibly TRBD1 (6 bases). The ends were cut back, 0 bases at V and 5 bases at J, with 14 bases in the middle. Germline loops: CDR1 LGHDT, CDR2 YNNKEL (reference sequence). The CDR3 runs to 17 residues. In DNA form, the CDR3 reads TGTGCCAGCAGCCAAGATTTAGGGGGTCTCGATAATTCACCCCTCCACTTT. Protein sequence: CASSQDLGGLDNSPLHF.

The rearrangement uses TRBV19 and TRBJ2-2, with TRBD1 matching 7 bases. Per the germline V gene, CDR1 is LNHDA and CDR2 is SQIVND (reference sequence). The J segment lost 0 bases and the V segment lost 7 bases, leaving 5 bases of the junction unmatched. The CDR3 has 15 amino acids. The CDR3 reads CASNRQGSNTGELFF. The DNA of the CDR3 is TGTGCCAGTAATCGACAGGGTTCGAACACCGGGGAGCTGTTTTTT. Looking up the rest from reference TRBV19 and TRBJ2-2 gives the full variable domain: DGGITQSPKYLFRKEGQNVTLSCEQNLNHDAMYWYRQDPGQGLRLIYYSQIVNDFQKGDIAEGYSVSREKKESFPLTVTSAQKNPTAFYLCASNRQGSNTGELFFGEGSRLTVL.

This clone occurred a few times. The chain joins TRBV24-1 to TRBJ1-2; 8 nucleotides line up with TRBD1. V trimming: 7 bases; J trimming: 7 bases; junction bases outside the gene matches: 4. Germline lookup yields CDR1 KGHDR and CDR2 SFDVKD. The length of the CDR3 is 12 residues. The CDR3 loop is CATSGRGPGYTF. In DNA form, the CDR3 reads TGTGCCACCAGCGGCAGGGGGCCTGGCTACACCTTC.

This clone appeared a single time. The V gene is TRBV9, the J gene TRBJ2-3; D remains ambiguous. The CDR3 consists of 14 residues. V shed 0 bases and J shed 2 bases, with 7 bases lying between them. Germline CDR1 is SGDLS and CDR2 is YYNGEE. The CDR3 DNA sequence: TGTGCCAGCAGCGTAGCTAGACTCACAGATACGCAGTATTTT. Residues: CASSVARLTDTQYF.

The CDR3 DNA reads as TGTGCCAGCAGTGATAACAAAAACTACGAGCAGTACGTC. It specifies CASSDNKNYEQYV. The chain links TRBV6-1 to TRBJ2-7; no clear D gene. CDR3 length: 13 amino acids. Germline CDR1 MNHNS, CDR2 SASEGT. Trimming removed 3 bases from V and 3 bases from J, with 9 bases in between.

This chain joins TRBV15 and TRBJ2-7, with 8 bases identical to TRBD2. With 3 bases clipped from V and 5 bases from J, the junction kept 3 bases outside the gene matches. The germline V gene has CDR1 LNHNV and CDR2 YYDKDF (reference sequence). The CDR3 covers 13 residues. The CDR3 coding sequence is TGTGCCACCAGCAGCGAGACTAGCGACGAGCAGTACGTC. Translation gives CATSSETSDEQYV.

The CDR3 here is CASSSTGAGELFF. The CDR3 DNA is TGTGCCAGCAGCTCCACAGGGGCCGGGGAGCTGTTTTTT. The chain has TRBV7-9 and TRBJ2-2; 7 bases align to TRBD1. The V gene end was trimmed by 4 bases and the J gene end by 6 bases; junction bases not matched to a gene: 2. Germline V gene data show CDR1 as SEHNR and CDR2 as FQNEAQ (reference sequence). The CDR3 is 13 residues long.

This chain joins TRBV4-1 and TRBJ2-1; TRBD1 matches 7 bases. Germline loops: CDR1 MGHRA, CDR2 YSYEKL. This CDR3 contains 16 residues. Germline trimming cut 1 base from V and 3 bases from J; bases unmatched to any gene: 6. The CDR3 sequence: CASSQVYGQVYNEQFF. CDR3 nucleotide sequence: TGCGCCAGCAGCCAAGTATACGGACAGGTCTACAATGAGCAGTTCTTC.

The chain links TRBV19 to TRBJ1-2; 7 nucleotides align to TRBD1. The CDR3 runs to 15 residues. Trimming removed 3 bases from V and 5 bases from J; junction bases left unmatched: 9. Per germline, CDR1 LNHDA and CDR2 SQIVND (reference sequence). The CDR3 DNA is TGTGCCAGTAGTATCCCCCGGACAGGCCTATATGGCTACACCTTC. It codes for CASSIPRTGLYGYTF.

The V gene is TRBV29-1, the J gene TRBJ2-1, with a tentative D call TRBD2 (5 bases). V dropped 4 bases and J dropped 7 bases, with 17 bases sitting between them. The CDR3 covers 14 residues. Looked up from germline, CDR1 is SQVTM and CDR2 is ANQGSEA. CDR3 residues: CSVGSRPSKNEQFF. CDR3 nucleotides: TGCAGCGTTGGTTCTAGGCCTAGCAAAAATGAGCAGTTCTTC.

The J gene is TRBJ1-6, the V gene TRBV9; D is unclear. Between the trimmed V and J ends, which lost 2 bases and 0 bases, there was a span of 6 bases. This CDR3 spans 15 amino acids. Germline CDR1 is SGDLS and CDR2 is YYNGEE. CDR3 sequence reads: CASSVSSSYNSPLHF. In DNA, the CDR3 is TGTGCCAGCAGCGTTAGTAGCTCCTATAATTCACCCCTCCACTTT.

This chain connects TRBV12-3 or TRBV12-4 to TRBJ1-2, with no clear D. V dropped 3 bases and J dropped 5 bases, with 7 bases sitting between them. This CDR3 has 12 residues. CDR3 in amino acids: CASSFMRYGYTF. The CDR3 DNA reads TGTGCCAGCAGTTTTATGCGTTATGGCTACACCTTC.

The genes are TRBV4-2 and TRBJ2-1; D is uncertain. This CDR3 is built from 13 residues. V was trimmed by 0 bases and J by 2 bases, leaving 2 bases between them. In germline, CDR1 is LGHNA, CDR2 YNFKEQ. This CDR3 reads CASSQDTYNEQFF. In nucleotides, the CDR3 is TGTGCCAGCAGCCAAGACACCTACAATGAGCAGTTCTTC.

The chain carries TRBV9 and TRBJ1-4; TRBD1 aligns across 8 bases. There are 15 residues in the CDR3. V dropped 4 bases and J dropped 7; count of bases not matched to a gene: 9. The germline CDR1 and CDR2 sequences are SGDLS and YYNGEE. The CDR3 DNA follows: TGTGCCAGCAGCAAGGGACAGGCAAATGGTGAAAAACTGTTTTTT. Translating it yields CASSKGQANGEKLFF.

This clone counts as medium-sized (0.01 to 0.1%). The CDR3 nucleotides read TGTGCCAGCAGTGAAGGGGCTGGTAAGGGGGCAGATGAGCAGTACGTC. Translated: CASSEGAGKGADEQYV. This rearrangement joins TRBV6-1 to TRBJ2-7; 7 nucleotides align to TRBD1. The germline CDR1 and CDR2 sequences are MNHNS and SASEGT. This CDR3 spans 16 amino acids. J lost 7 bases, V lost 1 base, and 13 bases had no gene match.

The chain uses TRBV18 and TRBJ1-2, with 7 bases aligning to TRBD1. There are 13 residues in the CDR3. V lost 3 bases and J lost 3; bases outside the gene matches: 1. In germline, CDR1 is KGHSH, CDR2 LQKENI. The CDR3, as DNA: TGTGCCAGCTCACCTGGGACAGACTATGGCTACACCTTC. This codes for CASSPGTDYGYTF.

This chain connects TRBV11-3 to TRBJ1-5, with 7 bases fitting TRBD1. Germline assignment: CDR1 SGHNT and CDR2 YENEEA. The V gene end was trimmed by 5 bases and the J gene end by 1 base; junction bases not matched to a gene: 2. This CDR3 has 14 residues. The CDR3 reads CASSEGQSNQPQHF. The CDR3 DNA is TGTGCCAGCAGCGAGGGACAGAGCAATCAGCCCCAGCATTTT.